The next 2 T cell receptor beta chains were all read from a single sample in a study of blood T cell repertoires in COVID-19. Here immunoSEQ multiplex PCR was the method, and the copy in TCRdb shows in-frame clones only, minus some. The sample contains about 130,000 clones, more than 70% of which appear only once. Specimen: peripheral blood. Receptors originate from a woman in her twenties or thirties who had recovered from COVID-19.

DNA for the CDR3: TGTGCCAGCAGTTTTCCCGGGGGGGCCGCAGATACGCAGTATTTT. It translates to CASSFPGGAADTQYF. V usage is TRBV27 and J usage is TRBJ2-3; 8 nucleotides agree with TRBD2. The length of the CDR3 is 15 residues. The germline CDR1 and CDR2 sequences are MNHEY and SMNVEV (reference sequence). V dropped 3 bases and J dropped 4; count of bases not matched to a gene: 6.

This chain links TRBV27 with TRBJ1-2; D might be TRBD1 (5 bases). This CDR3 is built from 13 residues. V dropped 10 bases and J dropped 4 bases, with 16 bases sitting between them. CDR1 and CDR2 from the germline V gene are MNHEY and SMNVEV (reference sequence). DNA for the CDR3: TGTGCCACCAGAATGGGGCTCGGCTATGGCTACACCTTC. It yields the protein CATRMGLGYGYTF.